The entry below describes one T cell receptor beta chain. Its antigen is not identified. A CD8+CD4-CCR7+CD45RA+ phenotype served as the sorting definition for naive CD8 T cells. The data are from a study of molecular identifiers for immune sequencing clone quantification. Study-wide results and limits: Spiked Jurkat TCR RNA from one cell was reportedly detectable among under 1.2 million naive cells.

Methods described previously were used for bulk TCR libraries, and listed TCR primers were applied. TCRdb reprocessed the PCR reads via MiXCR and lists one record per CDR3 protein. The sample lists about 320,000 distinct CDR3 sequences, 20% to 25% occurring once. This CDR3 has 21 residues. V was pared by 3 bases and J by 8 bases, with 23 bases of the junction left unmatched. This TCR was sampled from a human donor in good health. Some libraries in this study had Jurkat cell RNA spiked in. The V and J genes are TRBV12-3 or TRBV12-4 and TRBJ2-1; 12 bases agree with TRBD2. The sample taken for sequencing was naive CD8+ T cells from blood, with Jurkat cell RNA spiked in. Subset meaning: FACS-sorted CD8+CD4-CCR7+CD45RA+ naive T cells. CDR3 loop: CASSFSYGARTSGTLMDEQFF. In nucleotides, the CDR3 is TGTGCCAGCAGTTTTTCATACGGGGCGAGGACTAGCGGGACCCTAATGGATGAGCAGTTCTTC.